This T cell receptor beta chain is from a study of CD8+ T cells in alopecia areata. Across the study: Among treated patients, oral tofacitinib was administered at 5 to 10 mg twice daily. Findings and caveats of the study: Normal skin's resident alphabeta T cells are also sequenced in scalp samples.

Remarks on this clone: Its antigen remains unknown. In the same sample, other DNA sequences code for this CDR3.

The CDR3 length is 15 residues. Trimming took 5 bases from V and 2 from J; bases not matched to a gene: 3. CDR1 SEHNR and CDR2 FQNEAQ come from the germline V gene (reference sequence). Sample treatment: oral pan-JAK inhibitor, 5-10 mg twice daily. Following extraction, RNA underwent reverse transcription to cDNA, which served as the sequencing template. Method: immunoSEQ multiplex PCR; TCRdb's copy keeps in-frame clones and lacks some. Of hundreds of thousands of clones in the sample, nearly 60% were seen once. This chain uses TRBV7-9 with TRBJ2-3; 11 nucleotides agree with TRBD1. The specimen comprised CD4+ T cells sorted from blood, sampled at week 24, from a patient treated with tofacitinib. This TCR was recovered from a human donor with alopecia areata. CDR3 sequence (DNA): TGTGCCAGCAGCCCCGGACAGGGGGCCACAGATACGCAGTATTTT. This encodes CASSPGQGATDTQYF.